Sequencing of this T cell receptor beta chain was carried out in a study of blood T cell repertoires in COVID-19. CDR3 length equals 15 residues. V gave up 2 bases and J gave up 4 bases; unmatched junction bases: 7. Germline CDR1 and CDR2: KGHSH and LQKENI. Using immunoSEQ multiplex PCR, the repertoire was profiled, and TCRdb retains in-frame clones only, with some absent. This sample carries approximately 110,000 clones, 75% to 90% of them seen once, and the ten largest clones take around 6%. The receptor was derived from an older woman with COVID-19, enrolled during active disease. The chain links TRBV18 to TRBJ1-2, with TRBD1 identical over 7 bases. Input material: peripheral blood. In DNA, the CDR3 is TGTGCCAGCTCACCAACGGGCGACAGGGCCTATGGCTACACCTTC. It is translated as CASSPTGDRAYGYTF.